This T cell receptor beta chain was identified during a study of T cells after yellow fever vaccination. This clonotype was counted at least ten times. Its antigen is not known. J gave up 9 bases and V 6 bases, and 5 bases lay outside the gene matches. The CDR3 is made up of 12 amino acids. The study's findings and limits: Most clones from primary vaccination resurfaced after the booster (under 97% CD4, over 75% CD8). When the response was secondary, it was weaker but reached its peak faster, day 5 versus 15. Although most clonotypes did not, a small share appeared in both CD4 and CD8 compartments.

Production of TCR cDNA was by 5'RACE template switching, which also added a universal primer site and UMIs. TCRdb called the 5' RACE reads again in MiXCR, with one record for every CDR3 protein. The sample lists 200,000 to 300,000 distinct CDR3 sequences, roughly 13% seen once, with around 0.55% in the top ten. The source of this sequence is a young man who received the YFV17D yellow fever vaccine. The J gene is TRBJ2-5, the V gene TRBV12-3 or TRBV12-4; the match to TRBD1 covers 9 bases. The sample was CD4+ T cells sorted from PBMCs, taken 45 days after the yellow fever booster vaccination. The CDR3 is CASRRDRAAQYF. Here the CDR3 DNA reads TGTGCCAGCAGACGGGACAGGGCGGCCCAGTACTTC.